Shown below are 12 T cell receptor beta chains from a single sample sequenced in a study of shared clonotypes between healthy human individuals. The table came from immunoSEQ multiplex PCR; TCRdb's copy has only in-frame clones and leaves some out. Of 2 million to 2.5 million clones in the sample, approximately 96% are singletons; the top ten hold 0.13%. The sequenced sample consisted of naive CD4+ T cells sorted from blood. Specified subset: CD45RA+ positively selected. Every receptor here comes from a young man in good health.

J is TRBJ1-2 and V is TRBV2; D call uncertain. The CDR3 consists of 15 residues. Trimming left V 2 bases short and J 3 bases short, with 13 bases between. Per the germline V gene, CDR1 is SNHLY and CDR2 is FYNNEI. The CDR3 bases are TGTGCCAGCAGTGAAATCGGTGGCGGTTACTATGGCTACACCTTC. Translating gives CASSEIGGGYYGYTF.

The rearrangement uses TRBV7-2 and TRBJ1-1, with D maybe TRBD1 (6 bases). CDR1 is SGHTA, CDR2 FQGNSA, per germline. The V end lost 5 bases, the J end lost 1 base, and 11 bases lay between the germline ends. There are 14 residues in the CDR3. The DNA for the CDR3 is TGTGCCAGCAGCCGACAGACAGGGAACACTGAAGCTTTCTTT. Its translation is CASSRQTGNTEAFF.

Concerning this clone itself: Other DNA sequences of this sample code for an identical CDR3. This chain connects TRBV29-1 to TRBJ2-2; a weak D match, TRBD2 (6 bases). This CDR3 has 14 residues. V was shortened by 4 bases and J by 2 bases, with 11 bases between the two germline ends. In germline, CDR1 is SQVTM, CDR2 ANQGSEA. The CDR3 loop reads CSVGAGTNTGELFF. CDR3 nucleotide sequence: TGCAGCGTTGGAGCAGGGACTAACACCGGGGAGCTGTTTTTT.

CDR3 DNA: TGTGCCAGCAGCTTTACGGGAAATAACGAGCAGTACTTC. Protein product: CASSFTGNNEQYF. V gene TRBV11-2 combines with J gene TRBJ2-7; possible D gene TRBD2, 5 bases. This CDR3 is built from 13 residues. Trimming removed 3 bases at V and 5 bases at J, with 11 bases between. Germline CDR1 is SGHAT and CDR2 is FQNNGV.

The rearrangement links TRBV4-1 to TRBJ2-5; maybe TRBD2 (6 bases). The CDR3 contains 15 residues. Germline CDR1 is MGHRA and CDR2 is YSYEKL. Trimming pared 2 bases from V and 2 bases from J, leaving 12 bases between. The CDR3 sequence is CASSQTIGGQETQYF. CDR3 bases: TGCGCCAGCAGCCAAACTATTGGGGGGCAAGAGACCCAGTACTTC.

This sequence joins TRBV7-2 and TRBJ2-3, with 7 nucleotides matching TRBD2. The length of the CDR3 is 16 residues. Germline V lookup: CDR1 SGHTA, CDR2 FQGNSA. After removal of 7 bases from V and 3 bases from J, the junction contained 13 bases not matched to a gene. The DNA of the CDR3 is TGTGCCAGCATCCCCCGGGGAGCGGGATTTACAGATACGCAGTATTTT. Translation: CASIPRGAGFTDTQYF.

With regard to this clone: This same CDR3 is encoded by further DNA sequences in the sample. This rearrangement joins TRBV5-1 to TRBJ1-2; weak D call: TRBD1 (6 bases). Trimming took off 4 bases at V and 2 bases at J, with 9 bases between the two ends. Germline V gene data show CDR1 as SGHRS and CDR2 as YFSETQ. The CDR3 contains 13 residues. The CDR3: CASSPQGNYGYTF. The DNA for the CDR3 is TGCGCCAGCAGCCCCCAGGGGAACTATGGCTACACCTTC.

This chain connects TRBV28 to TRBJ2-7; 11 bases are a match to TRBD2. There are 16 residues in the CDR3. Trimming removed 5 bases from V and 7 bases from J; junction bases left unmatched: 13. Per the germline V gene, CDR1 is MDHEN and CDR2 is SYDVKM. The CDR3 region is CASSDAGSGGAIEQYF. DNA for the CDR3: TGTGCCAGCAGTGATGCGGGTAGCGGGGGGGCGATTGAGCAGTACTTC.

A word on this clone: Other DNA sequences in this specimen translate into the identical CDR3. The chain recombines TRBV19 with TRBJ1-1; no reliable D call. The CDR3 spans 13 residues. The germline CDR1 and CDR2 sequences are LNHDA and SQIVND (reference sequence). V was shortened by 1 base and J by 5 bases, with 8 bases between the two germline ends. CDR3 nucleotides: TGTGCCAGTAGTATAGGAGGGATTACTGAAGCTTTCTTT. Amino acids: CASSIGGITEAFF. Together with reference TRBV19 and TRBJ1-1, the CDR3 gives the full variable domain: DGGITQSPKYLFRKEGQNVTLSCEQNLNHDAMYWYRQDPGQGLRLIYYSQIVNDFQKGDIAEGYSVSREKKESFPLTVTSAQKNPTAFYLCASSIGGITEAFFGQGTRLTVV.

V is TRBV12-5 and J is TRBJ2-5; D unclear. Germline loops: CDR1 LGHNT, CDR2 FRNRAP. V lost 5 bases, J lost 5 bases, and 12 bases lay in between. The CDR3 is made up of 13 amino acids. The DNA for the CDR3 is TGTGCTAGTGGTCAGCTCCGAGAGGAGACCCAGTACTTC. This gives the protein CASGQLREETQYF.

J is TRBJ2-7 and V is TRBV18; 10 bases agree with TRBD1. Germline CDR1 reads KGHSH; CDR2 reads LQKENI. Trimming cost V 5 bases and J 3 bases; bases outside gene matches: 7. The length of the CDR3 is 15 residues. As DNA, the CDR3 is TGTGCCAGCTCAACCGGGACAGGGGACCTCTACGAGCAGTACTTC. Translating gives CASSTGTGDLYEQYF.

This clone was seen a handful of times. Other DNA sequences within the sample encode an identical CDR3. The genes are TRBV2 and TRBJ1-5; 11 nucleotides match TRBD1. This CDR3 region has 14 residues. Germline V gene data show CDR1 as SNHLY and CDR2 as FYNNEI. Losses at the gene ends were 4 bases for V and 6 bases for J; bases not matched to a gene: 2. The CDR3 reads CASSGTGGSQPQHF. The DNA of the CDR3 is TGTGCCAGCAGTGGGACAGGGGGCAGTCAGCCCCAGCATTTT.